This T cell receptor (beta chain) was sequenced during a study of spatial heterogeneity in lung cancer. As for the study in general: In raw reads, more than nine appearances on average were recorded for each unique TCR and UMI combination.

In germline, CDR1 is LGHNA, CDR2 YSLEER. V was trimmed by 1 base and J by 1 base, leaving 13 bases between them. The CDR3 consists of 17 residues. Each CDR3 protein is one row after TCRdb ran MiXCR on the 5' RACE reads. The table lists about 50,000 distinct CDR3 sequences, approximately 7.6% of them singletons. Described time point: sample taken at primary tumor resection. Tumor, nontumor lung or frozen PBMC supplied whole RNA that was sequenced unsorted. Samples were obtained from roughly 65 donors, all untreated early-stage non-small cell lung cancer patients. The clonotype was recovered from a female donor with early-stage non-small cell lung cancer. The chain couples TRBV4-3 to TRBJ2-2; D unclear. Sequenced material: PBMCs, taken at surgery. The CDR3 bases are TGCGCCAGCAGCCAAGTTAACGTTGCAGAGAACACCGGGGAGCTGTTTTTT. Translating it yields CASSQVNVAENTGELFF.